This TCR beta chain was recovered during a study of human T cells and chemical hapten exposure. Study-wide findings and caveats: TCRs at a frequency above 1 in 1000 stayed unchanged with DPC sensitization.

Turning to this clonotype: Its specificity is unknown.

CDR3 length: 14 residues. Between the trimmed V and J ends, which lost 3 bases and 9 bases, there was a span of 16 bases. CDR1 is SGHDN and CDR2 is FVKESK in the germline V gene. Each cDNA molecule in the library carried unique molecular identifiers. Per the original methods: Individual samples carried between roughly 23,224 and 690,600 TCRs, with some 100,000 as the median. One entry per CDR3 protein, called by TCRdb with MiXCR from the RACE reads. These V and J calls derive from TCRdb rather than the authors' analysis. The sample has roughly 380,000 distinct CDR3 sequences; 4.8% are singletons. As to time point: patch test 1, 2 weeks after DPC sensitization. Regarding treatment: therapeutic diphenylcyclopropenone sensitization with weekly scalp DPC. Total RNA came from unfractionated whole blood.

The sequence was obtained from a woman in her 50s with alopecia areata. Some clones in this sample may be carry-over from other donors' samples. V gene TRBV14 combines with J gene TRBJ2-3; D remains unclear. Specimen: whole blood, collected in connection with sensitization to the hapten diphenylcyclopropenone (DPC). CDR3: CASSQDPPIDTQYF. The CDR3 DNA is TGTGCCAGCAGCCAGGACCCACCCATAGACACGCAGTATTTT.